This TCR beta chain was recorded in a study of regulatory T cells in long-lasting Graves disease. Study-level points and caveats: Fewer public clonotypes were shared by new patients (under 1,000) than by persistent patients (approximately 2,700). TRBV28 was favored in persistent disease, as were TRBJ1-2 and TRBJ2-5.

V shed 4 bases and J shed 3 bases, with 19 bases lying between them. Per germline, CDR1 MNHEY and CDR2 SMNVEV (reference sequence). This CDR3 is built from 16 residues. Time point indicated: newly diagnosed GD, antithyroid drugs for less than 3 months. Researchers made the TCR library from RNA that was extracted from PBMCs. Through Arm-PCR of CDR3 regions and iRepertoire HTBI primers, TCR beta libraries were built. A single record per CDR3 protein comes from TCRdb applying MiXCR to the multiplex PCR reads. The table includes hundreds of thousands of distinct CDR3 sequences, about 16% detected once. This clonotype was detected only a few times. Antigen unknown. These data were likewise used in another study, on T cells in Graves' hyperthyroidism and ophthalmopathy. Per that paper: Used for diagnoses were clinical symptoms, serum thyroxine and TRAb, thyroid ultrasound and orbital computed tomography.

The TCR comes from a woman in her forties or fifties with Graves disease. The chain couples TRBV27 to TRBJ2-7; perhaps TRBD2 as D (5 bases). The sequencing here drew on peripheral blood mononuclear cells (PBMCs), taken at new diagnosis, from a patient treated with antithyroid drugs. The CDR3 nucleotides read TGTGCCAGCAGTTCCTCGAGGTCGACCGGGATCTACGAGCAGTACTTC. It codes for CASSSSRSTGIYEQYF.